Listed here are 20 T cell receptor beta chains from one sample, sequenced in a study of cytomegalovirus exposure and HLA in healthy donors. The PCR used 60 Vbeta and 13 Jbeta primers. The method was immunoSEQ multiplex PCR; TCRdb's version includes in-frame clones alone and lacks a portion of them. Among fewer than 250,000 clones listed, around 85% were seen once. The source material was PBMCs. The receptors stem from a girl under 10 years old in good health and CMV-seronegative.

The CDR3 sequence is CASRRPGGTDTQYF. The CDR3 region has the DNA TGCGCCAGCAGACGACCGGGCGGGACAGATACGCAGTATTTT. The chain couples TRBV10-2 to TRBJ2-3; D perhaps matches TRBD2 (5 bases). Germline V gene lookup returns CDR1 WSHSY and CDR2 SAAADI. V shed 6 bases and J shed 3 bases, with 13 bases lying between them. CDR3 length: 14 residues.

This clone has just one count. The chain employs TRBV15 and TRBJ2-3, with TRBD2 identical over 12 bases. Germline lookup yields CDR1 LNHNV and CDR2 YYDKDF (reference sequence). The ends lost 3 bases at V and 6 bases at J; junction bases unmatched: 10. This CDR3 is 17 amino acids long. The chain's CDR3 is CATSRARLAGEVDTQYF. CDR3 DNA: TGTGCCACCAGCAGGGCCCGACTAGCGGGAGAGGTGGATACGCAGTATTTT.

In DNA form, the CDR3 reads TGTGCCAGCGGACTAGCGGGGGGCTCCTACGAGCAGTACTTC. This translates into CASGLAGGSYEQYF. The gene calls are TRBV5-4 and TRBJ2-7, with 14 nucleotides matching TRBD2. The trim removed 7 bases at V and 0 bases at J, leaving 0 bases unmatched. The CDR3 runs to 14 residues. Per germline, CDR1 SGHNT and CDR2 YYREEE (reference sequence).

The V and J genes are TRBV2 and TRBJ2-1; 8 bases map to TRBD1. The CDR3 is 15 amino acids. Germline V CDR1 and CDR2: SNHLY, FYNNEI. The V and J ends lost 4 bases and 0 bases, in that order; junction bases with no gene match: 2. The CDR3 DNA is TGTGCCAGCAGTGTCGACAGGGGCTCCTACAATGAGCAGTTCTTC. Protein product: CASSVDRGSYNEQFF.

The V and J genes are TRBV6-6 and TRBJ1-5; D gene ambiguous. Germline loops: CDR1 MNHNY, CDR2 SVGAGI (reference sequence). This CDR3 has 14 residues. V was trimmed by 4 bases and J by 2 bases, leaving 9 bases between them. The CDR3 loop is CASSWAGGNQPQHF. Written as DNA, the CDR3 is TGTGCCAGCAGTTGGGCCGGCGGCAATCAGCCCCAGCATTTT.

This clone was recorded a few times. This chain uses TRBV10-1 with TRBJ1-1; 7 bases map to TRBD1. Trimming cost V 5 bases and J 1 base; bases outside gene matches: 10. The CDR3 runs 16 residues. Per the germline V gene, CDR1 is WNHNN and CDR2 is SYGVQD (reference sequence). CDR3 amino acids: CASSPRGRVWNTEAFF. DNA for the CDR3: TGCGCCAGCAGTCCGAGGGGGCGGGTGTGGAACACTGAAGCTTTCTTT.

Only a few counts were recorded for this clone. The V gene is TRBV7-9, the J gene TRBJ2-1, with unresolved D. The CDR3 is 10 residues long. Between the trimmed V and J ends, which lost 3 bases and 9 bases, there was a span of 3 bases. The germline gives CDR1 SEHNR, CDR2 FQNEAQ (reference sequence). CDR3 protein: CASSLAEQFF. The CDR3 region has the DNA TGTGCCAGCAGCTTGGCTGAGCAGTTCTTC.

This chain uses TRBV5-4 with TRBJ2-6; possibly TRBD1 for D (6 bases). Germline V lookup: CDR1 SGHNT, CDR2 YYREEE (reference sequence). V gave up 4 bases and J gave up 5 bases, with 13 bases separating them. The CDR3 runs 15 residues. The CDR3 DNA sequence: TGTGCCAGCAGCCCGGACAGTTCCTGGGCCAACGTCCTGACTTTC. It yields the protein CASSPDSSWANVLTF.

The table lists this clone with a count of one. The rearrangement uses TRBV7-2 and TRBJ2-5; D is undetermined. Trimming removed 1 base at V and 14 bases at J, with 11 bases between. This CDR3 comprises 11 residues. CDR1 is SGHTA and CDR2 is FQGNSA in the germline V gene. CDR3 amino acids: CASSLDRVRYF. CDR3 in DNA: TGTGCCAGCAGCTTAGATCGCGTCCGCTACTTC.

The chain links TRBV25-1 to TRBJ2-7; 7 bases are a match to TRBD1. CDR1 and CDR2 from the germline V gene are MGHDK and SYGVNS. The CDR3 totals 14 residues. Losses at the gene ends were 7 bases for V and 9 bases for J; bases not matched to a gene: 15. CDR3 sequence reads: CASTPPGTAPRQYF. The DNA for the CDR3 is TGTGCCAGCACCCCCCCCGGGACAGCCCCTCGGCAGTACTTC.

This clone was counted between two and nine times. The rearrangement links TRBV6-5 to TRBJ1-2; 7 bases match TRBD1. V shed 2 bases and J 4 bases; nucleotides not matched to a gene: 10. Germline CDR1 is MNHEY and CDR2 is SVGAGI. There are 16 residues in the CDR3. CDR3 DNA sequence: TGTGCCAGCAGTTACACCAGACAGGGAGGTAGCTATGGCTACACCTTC. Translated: CASSYTRQGGSYGYTF.

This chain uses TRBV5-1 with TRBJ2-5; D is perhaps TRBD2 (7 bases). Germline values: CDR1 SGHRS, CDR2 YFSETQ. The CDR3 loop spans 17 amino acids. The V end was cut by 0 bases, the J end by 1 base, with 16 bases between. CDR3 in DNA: TGCGCCAGCAGCTTGGATGGGAGGGGGGGATTCCAAGAGACCCAGTACTTC. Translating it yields CASSLDGRGGFQETQYF.

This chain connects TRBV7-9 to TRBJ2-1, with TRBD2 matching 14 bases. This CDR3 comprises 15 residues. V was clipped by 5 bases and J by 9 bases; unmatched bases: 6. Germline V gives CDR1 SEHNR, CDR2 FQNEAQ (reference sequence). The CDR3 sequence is CASSRSGLAGGEQFF. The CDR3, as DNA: TGTGCCAGCAGCCGATCAGGACTAGCGGGAGGTGAGCAGTTCTTC.

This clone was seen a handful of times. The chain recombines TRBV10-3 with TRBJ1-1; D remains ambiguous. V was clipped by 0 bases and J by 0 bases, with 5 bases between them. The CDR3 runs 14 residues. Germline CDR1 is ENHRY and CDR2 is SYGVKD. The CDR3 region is CAISESQLNTEAFF. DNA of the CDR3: TGTGCCATCAGTGAGTCACAATTGAACACTGAAGCTTTCTTT.

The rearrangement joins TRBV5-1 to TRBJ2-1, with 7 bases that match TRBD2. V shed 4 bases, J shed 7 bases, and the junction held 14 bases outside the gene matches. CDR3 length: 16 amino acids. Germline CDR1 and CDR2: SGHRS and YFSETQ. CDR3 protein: CASSPLRAGVPNEQFF. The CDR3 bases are TGCGCCAGCAGCCCCCTGAGGGCGGGAGTACCAAATGAGCAGTTCTTC.

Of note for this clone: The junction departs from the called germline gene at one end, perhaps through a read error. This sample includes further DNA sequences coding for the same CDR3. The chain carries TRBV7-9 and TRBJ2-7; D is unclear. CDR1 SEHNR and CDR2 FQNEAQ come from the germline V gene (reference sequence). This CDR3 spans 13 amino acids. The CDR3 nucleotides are TGTGCCAGCAGCTTAACTCCTAGAGACGAGCAGTACTTT. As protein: CASSLTPRDEQYF. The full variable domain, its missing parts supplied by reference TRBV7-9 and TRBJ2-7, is DTGVSQNPRHKITKRGQNVTFRCDPISEHNRLYWYRQTLGQGPEFLTYFQNEAQLEKSRLLSDRFSAERPKGSFSTLEIQRTEQGDSAMYLCASSLTPRDEQYFGPGTRLTVT.

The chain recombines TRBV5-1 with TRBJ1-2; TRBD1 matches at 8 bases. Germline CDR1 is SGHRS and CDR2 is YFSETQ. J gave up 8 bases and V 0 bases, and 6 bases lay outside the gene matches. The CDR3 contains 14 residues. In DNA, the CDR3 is TGCGCCAGCAGCTTGGAGATCAGGGGGCTAGGCTACACCTTC. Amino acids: CASSLEIRGLGYTF.

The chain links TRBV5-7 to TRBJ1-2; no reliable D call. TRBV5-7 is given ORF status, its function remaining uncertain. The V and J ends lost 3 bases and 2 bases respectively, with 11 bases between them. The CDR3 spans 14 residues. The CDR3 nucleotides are TGTGCCAGCAGCTCGGTGAAGTCAAACTATGGCTACACCTTC. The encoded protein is CASSSVKSNYGYTF.

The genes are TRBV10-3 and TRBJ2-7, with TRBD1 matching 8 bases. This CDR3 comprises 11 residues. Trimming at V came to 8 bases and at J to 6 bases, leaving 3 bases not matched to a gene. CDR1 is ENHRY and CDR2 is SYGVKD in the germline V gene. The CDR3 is CAIRDRSEQYF. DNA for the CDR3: TGTGCCATCCGGGACAGGTCCGAGCAGTACTTC.

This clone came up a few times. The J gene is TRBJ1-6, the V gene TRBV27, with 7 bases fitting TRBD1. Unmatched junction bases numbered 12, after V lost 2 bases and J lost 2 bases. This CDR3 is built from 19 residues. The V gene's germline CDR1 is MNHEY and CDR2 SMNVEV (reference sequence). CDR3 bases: TGTGCCAGCAGTTTAGGGAGACAGGGAAGTATCCCCTATAATTCACCCCTCCACTTT. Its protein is CASSLGRQGSIPYNSPLHF.